This entry is about one T cell receptor (beta chain). The antigen it recognizes is unknown. No much larger clone is present one base from it, and per-base qualities are unavailable. V is pared back by 5 bases and J by 2 bases, with 10 bases lying between the germline termini. For CDR1 and CDR2, the germline V gene lists MDHEN and SYDVKM. Inclusive of the bounding cysteine and phenylalanine, the CDR3 is 14 residues long. Here the CDR3 DNA is all that survives: 42 bases in frame from base 1. TCRbeta CDR3 regions were amplified from genomic DNA using the immunoSEQ Assay, a bias-controlled multiplex PCR. Concerning the study's data processing: Within the assay, amplification of reference gene primers was used to estimate how many nucleated cells each sample contained. To quantify the absolute abundance of each unique TCRbeta CDR3 rearrangement, sequence reads were collapsed and filtered. For each sample, productive Simpson clonality was calculated as the square root of Simpson's diversity index across productive rearrangements. In TCRdb, the immuneACCESS table is reduced to in-frame sequences with V and J assigned. These tables do not hold every clone; where another copy was compared, an unresolved V gene accounts for under half, and the others remain unexplained. The V and J calls and clone size were taken over from that table, and D and trimming were inferred from the DNA. A total of 300,000 to 350,000 clones appear in this sample, approximately 86% of them only once. About 4% of the sample comes from the top ten.

Participants in the prospective study were aged roughly 18 to 100 years, lived in 20 to 30 United States geographic areas, and enrolled through a virtual design. In the prospective study, cohorts were assigned on the basis of participant-reported clinical history obtained from a screening survey and a study questionnaire. Each participant in the prospective study had whole blood, serum and a nasopharyngeal or oropharyngeal swab collected by mobile phlebotomists. Over a roughly 2-month period, participants in the prospective study had the option of providing additional blood draws and questionnaires. Prospective study blood samples were shipped either frozen or at room temperature before DNA extraction. The data derive from a study of blood T cell repertoires in COVID-19 (dated by TCRdb to 2018 to 2021). Turning to the overall study: Collaborator samples came from the United States, Italy and Spain and covered acute and convalescent phases of COVID-19. The material from the prospective study consisted of cDNA or gDNA derived from T cells, B-cell-depleted T cells, or PBMCs. The repertoires were released in a freely available public database intended as a resource for research on the immune response to SARS-CoV-2. The dataset comprised deeply sampled blood TCRbeta repertoires from subjects exposed to, actively infected with, or recovered from COVID-19. Samples were obtained from the ongoing ImmuneRACE study (first 160 participants) and from some 1,200 subjects provided by 6 global collaborators. Where available, HLA class I and class II types were obtained from metadata supplied by the sample provider rather than from assay-based typing. Nearly every sample came with metadata listing a de-identified subject ID, COVID-19 status, age in years and sex. Results the study describes overall, beyond this receptor: Clinical and demographic metadata were provided uncurated, with the amount varying by source and participant.

The material sequenced was PBMCs or T cells enriched from blood (not recorded which). This chain joins TRBV28 to TRBJ1-5; the D gene is possibly TRBD1, with 5 bases matching. This receptor was obtained from a woman aged 40-49 years with acute COVID-19. The CDR3 region has the sequence CASSNRLGNQPQHF. DNA sequence: TGTGCCAGCAGTAACAGGTTGGGCAATCAGCCCCAGCATTTT.